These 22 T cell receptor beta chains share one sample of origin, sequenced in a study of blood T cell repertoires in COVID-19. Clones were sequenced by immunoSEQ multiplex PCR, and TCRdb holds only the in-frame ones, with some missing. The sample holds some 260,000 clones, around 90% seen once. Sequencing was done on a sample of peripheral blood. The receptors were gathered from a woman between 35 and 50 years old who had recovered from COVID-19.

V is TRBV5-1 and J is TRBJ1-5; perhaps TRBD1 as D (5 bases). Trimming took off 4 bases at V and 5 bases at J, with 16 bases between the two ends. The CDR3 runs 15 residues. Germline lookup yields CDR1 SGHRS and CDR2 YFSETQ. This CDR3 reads CASSPAGGAHQPQHF. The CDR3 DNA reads TGCGCCAGCAGCCCCGCTGGAGGGGCGCATCAGCCCCAGCATTTT. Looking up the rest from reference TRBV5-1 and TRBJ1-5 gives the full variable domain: KAGVTQTPRYLIKTRGQQVTLSCSPISGHRSVSWYQQTPGQGLQFLFEYFSETQRNKGNFPGRFSGRQFSNSRSEMNVSTLELGDSALYLCASSPAGGAHQPQHFGDGTRLSIL.

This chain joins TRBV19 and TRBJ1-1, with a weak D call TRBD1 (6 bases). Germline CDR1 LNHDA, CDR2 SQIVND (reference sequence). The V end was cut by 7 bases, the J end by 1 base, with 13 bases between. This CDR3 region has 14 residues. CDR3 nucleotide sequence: TGTGCCAGTACTCCGGGACACCCGAACACTGAAGCTTTCTTT. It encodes CASTPGHPNTEAFF.

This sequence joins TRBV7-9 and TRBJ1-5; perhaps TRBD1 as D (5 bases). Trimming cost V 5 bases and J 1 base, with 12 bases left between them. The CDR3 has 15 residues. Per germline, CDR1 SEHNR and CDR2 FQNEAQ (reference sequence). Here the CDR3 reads CASSAQGGSNQPQHF. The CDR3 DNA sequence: TGTGCCAGCAGCGCCCAGGGTGGCAGCAATCAGCCCCAGCATTTT.

The CDR3 DNA is TGTGCCAGTACCCCCCAGGGGGAGGGTAGCGGGAGGTCCGGGGAGCTGTTTTTT. It is translated as CASTPQGEGSGRSGELFF. The chain joins TRBV19 to TRBJ2-2, with 10 positions matching TRBD2. Trimming took 7 bases from V and 6 from J; bases not matched to a gene: 17. Germline V gene sequence: CDR1 LNHDA, CDR2 SQIVND (reference sequence). The CDR3 runs 18 residues. Full variable domain (rest looked up from reference TRBV19 and TRBJ2-2): DGGITQSPKYLFRKEGQNVTLSCEQNLNHDAMYWYRQDPGQGLRLIYYSQIVNDFQKGDIAEGYSVSREKKESFPLTVTSAQKNPTAFYLCASTPQGEGSGRSGELFFGEGSRLTVL.

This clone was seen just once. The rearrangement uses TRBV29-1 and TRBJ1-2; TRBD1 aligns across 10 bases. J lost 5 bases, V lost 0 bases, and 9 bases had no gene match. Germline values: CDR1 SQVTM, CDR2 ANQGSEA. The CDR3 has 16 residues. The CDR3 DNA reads TGCAGCGTTGAAGATTGGGACCGGACAGGGGGTTATGGCTACACCTTC. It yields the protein CSVEDWDRTGGYGYTF.

CDR3 bases: TGTGCCACCGGGGGCTGGGGCAATCAGCCCCAGCATTTT. Translation: CATGGWGNQPQHF. The chain has TRBV24-1 and TRBJ1-5, with a weak D call TRBD1 (6 bases). With 9 bases removed from V and 2 bases from J, the gap between germline ends came to 10 bases. The CDR3 totals 13 residues. The germline V gene has CDR1 KGHDR and CDR2 SFDVKD.

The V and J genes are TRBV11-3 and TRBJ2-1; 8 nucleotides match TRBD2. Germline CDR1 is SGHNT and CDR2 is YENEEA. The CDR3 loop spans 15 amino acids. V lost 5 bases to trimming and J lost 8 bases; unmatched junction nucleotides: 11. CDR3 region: CASSRGALGRDEQFF. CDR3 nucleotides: TGTGCCAGCAGCCGTGGGGCCCTCGGGAGGGATGAGCAGTTCTTC.

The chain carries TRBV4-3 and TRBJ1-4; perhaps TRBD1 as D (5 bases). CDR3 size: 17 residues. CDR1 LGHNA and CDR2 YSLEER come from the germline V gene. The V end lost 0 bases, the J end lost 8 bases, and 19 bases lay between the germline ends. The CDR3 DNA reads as TGCGCCAGCAGCCAAGACCCGTTCGGGACTCGGGGCGAAAAACTGTTTTTT. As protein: CASSQDPFGTRGEKLFF.

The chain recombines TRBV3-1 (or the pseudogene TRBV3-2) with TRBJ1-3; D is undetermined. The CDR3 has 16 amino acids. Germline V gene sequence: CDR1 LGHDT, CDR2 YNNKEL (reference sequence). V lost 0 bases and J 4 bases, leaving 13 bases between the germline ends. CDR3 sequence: CASSQDLAAGGNTIYF. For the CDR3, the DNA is TGTGCCAGCAGCCAAGATCTGGCTGCGGGGGGAAACACCATATATTTT.

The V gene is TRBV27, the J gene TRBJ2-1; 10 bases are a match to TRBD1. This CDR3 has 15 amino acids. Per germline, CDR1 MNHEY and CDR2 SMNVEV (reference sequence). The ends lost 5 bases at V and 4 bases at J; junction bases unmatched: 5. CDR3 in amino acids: CASSHGTGAYNEQFF. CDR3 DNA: TGTGCCAGCAGTCACGGGACAGGGGCTTACAATGAGCAGTTCTTC.

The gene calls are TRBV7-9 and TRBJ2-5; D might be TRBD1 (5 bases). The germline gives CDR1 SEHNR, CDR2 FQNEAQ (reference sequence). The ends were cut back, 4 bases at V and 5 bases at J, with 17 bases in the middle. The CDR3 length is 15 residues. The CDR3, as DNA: TGTGCCAGCAGCTCCCAAGCCCCGACAGCGGAGACCCAGTACTTC. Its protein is CASSSQAPTAETQYF.

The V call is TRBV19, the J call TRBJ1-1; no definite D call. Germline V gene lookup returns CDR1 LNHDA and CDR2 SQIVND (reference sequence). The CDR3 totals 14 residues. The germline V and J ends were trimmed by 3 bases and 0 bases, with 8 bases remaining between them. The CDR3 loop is CASSIDNLNTEAFF. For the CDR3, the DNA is TGTGCCAGTAGTATCGACAACTTGAACACTGAAGCTTTCTTT.

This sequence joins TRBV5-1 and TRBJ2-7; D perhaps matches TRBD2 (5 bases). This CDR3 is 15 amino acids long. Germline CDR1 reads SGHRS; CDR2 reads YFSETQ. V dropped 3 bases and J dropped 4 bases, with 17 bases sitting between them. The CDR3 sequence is CASSSPGRSGYEQYF. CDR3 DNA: TGCGCCAGCAGCTCCCCCGGACGGTCGGGGTACGAGCAGTACTTC.

The CDR3 region has the DNA TGCGCCAGCAGCAAGGGGGACTATGGTTACGAGCAGTACTTC. It codes for CASSKGDYGYEQYF. The J gene is TRBJ2-7, the V gene TRBV5-1, with D possibly TRBD2 on 7 matching bases. V shed 4 bases and J shed 4 bases, with 15 bases lying between them. CDR3 length: 14 residues. CDR1 and CDR2 from the germline V gene are SGHRS and YFSETQ.

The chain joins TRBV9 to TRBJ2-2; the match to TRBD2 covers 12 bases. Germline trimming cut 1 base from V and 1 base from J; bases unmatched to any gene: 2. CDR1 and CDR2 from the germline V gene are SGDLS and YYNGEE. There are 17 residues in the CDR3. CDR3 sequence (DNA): TGTGCCAGCAGCGTACTGACTAGCGGGAGGAACACCGGGGAGCTGTTTTTT. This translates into CASSVLTSGRNTGELFF. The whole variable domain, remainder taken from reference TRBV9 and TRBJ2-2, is DSGVTQTPKHLITATGQRVTLRCSPRSGDLSVYWYQQSLDQGLQFLIQYYNGEERAKGNILERFSAQQFPDLHSELNLSSLELGDSALYFCASSVLTSGRNTGELFFGEGSRLTVL.

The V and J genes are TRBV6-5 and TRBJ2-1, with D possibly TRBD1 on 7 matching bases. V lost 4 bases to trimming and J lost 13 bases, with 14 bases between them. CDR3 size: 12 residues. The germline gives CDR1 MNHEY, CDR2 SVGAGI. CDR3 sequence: CASSSRQGLQFF. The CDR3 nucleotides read TGTGCCAGCAGTTCCCGACAGGGACTTCAGTTCTTC.

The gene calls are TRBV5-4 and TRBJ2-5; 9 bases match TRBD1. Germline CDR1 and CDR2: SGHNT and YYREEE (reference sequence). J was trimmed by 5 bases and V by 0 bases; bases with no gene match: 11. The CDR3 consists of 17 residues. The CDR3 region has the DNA TGTGCCAGCAGCTTGGCGAGGGGACAGGGCATGGGGGAGACCCAGTACTTC. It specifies CASSLARGQGMGETQYF.

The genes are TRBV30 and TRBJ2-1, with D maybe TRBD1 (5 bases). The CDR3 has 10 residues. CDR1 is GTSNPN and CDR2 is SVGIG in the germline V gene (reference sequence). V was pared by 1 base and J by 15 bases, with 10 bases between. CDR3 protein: CAWSEGMPFF. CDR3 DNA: TGTGCCTGGAGTGAGGGGATGCCGTTCTTC.

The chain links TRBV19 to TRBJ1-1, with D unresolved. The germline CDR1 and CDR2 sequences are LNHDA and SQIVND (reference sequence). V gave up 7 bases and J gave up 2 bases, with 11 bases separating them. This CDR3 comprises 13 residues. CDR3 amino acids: CASTKEVNTEAFF. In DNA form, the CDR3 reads TGTGCCAGTACCAAAGAGGTAAACACTGAAGCTTTCTTT.

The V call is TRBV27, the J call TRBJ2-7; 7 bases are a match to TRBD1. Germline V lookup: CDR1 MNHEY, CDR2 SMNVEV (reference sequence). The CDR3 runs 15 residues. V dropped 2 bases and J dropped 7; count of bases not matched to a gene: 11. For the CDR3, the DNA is TGTGCCAGCAGTTTAGTCGCAGGGGGTTTCGGGGAGCAGTACTTC. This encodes CASSLVAGGFGEQYF.

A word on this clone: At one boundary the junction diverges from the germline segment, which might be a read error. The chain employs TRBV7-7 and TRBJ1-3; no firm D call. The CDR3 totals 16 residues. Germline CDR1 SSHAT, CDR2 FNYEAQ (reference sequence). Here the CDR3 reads CASSPGPGYSGNTIYF. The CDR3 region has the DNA TGTGCTAGCAGCCCGGGCCCGGGGTACTCTGGAAACACCATATATTTT.

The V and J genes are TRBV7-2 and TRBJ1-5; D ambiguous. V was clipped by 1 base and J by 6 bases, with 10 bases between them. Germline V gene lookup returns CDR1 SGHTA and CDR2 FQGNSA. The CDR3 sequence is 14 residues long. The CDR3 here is CASSLGAASQPQHF. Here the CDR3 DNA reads TGTGCCAGCAGCTTAGGGGCAGCTTCTCAGCCCCAGCATTTT. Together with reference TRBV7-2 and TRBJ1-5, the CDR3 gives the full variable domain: GAGVSQSPSNKVTEKGKDVELRCDPISGHTALYWYRQSLGQGLEFLIYFQGNSAPDKSGLPSDRFSAERTGGSVSTLTIQRTQQEDSAVYLCASSLGAASQPQHFGDGTRLSIL.